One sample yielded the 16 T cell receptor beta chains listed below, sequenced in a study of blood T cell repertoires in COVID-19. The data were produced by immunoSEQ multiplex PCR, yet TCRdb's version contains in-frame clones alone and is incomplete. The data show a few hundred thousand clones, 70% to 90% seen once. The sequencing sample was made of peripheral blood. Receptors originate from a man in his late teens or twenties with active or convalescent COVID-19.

CDR3 region: CSVGQGNYGYTF. The DNA for the CDR3 is TGCAGCGTTGGACAGGGGAACTATGGCTACACCTTC. The gene calls are TRBV29-1 and TRBJ1-2; 8 bases are a match to TRBD1. There are 12 residues in the CDR3. Germline V gene sequence: CDR1 SQVTM, CDR2 ANQGSEA. Trimming removed 4 bases from V and 2 bases from J; junction bases left unmatched: 0.

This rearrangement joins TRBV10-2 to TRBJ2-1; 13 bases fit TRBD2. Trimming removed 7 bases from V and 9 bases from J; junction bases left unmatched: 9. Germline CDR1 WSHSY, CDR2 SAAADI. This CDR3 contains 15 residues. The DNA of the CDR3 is TGCGCCAGCACGCCAACTAGCGGGAGGGTGGGTGAGCAGTTCTTC. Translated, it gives CASTPTSGRVGEQFF.

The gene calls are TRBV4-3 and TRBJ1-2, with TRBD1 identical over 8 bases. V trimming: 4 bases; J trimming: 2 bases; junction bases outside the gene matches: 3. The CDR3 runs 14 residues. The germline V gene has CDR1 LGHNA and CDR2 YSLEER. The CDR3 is CASSPTGGNYGYTF. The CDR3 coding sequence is TGCGCCAGCAGCCCTACAGGGGGGAACTATGGCTACACCTTC.

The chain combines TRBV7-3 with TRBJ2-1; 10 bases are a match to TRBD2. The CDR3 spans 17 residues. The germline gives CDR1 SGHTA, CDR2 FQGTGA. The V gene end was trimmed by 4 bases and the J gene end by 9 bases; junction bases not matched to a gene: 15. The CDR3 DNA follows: TGTGCCAGCAGCTCCAACCCTGGGACTAGCGCTCGGCGTGAGCAGTTCTTC. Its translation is CASSSNPGTSARREQFF.

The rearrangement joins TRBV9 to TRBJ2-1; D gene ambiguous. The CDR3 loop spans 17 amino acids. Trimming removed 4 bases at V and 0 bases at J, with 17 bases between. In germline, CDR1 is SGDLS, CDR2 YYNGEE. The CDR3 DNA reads TGTGCCAGCAGCACAGAGTCAGACATGAGCTCCTACAATGAGCAGTTCTTC. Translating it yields CASSTESDMSSYNEQFF.

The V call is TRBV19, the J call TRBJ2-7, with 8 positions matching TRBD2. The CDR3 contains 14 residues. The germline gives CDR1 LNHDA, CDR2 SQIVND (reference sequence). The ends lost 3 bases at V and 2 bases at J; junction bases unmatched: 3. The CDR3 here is CASSIGRGAYEQYF. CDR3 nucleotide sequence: TGTGCCAGTAGTATTGGGCGGGGGGCCTACGAGCAGTACTTC.

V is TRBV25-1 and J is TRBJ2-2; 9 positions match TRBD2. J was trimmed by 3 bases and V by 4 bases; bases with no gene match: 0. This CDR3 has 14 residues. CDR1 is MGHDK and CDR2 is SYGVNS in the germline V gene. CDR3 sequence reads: CASSGLADTGELFF. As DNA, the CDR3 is TGTGCCAGCAGTGGACTAGCGGACACCGGGGAGCTGTTTTTT.

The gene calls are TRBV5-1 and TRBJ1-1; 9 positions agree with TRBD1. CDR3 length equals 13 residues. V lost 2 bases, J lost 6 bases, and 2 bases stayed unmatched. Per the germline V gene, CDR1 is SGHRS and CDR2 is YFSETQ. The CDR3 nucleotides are TGCGCCAGCAGCTTACAGGGGGCGGCTGAAGCTTTCTTT. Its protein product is CASSLQGAAEAFF.

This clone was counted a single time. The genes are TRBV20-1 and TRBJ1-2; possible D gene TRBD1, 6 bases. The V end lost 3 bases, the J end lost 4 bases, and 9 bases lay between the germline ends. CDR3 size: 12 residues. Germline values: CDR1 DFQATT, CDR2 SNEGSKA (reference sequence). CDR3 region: CSASATGYGYTF. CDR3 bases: TGCAGTGCTAGTGCGACAGGCTATGGCTACACCTTC.

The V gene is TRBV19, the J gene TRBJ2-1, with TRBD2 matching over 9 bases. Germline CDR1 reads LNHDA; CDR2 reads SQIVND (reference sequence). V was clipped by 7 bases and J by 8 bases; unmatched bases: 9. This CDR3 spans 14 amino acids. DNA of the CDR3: TGTGCCAGTAACCCGGGACTAGCCTTCTATGAGCAGTTCTTC. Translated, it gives CASNPGLAFYEQFF.

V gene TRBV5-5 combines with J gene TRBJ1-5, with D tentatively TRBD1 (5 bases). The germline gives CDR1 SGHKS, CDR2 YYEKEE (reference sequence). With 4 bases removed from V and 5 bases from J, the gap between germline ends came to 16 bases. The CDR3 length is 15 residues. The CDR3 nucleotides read TGTGCCAGCAGCAGGCGGGACCGCCCCGATCAGCCCCAGCATTTT. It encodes CASSRRDRPDQPQHF.

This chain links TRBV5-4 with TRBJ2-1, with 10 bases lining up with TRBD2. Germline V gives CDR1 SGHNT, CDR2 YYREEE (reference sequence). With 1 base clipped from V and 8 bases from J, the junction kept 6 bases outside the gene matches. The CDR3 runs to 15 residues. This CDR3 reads CASSLKLAGEDEQFF. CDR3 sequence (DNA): TGTGCCAGCAGCTTGAAGCTAGCGGGAGAGGATGAGCAGTTCTTC.

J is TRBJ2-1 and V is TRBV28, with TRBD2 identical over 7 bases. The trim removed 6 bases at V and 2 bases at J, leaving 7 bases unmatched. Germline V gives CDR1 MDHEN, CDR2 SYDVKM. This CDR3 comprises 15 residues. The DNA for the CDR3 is TGTGCCAGCAGCCCGACACGGGGGGCCTACAATGAGCAGTTCTTC. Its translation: CASSPTRGAYNEQFF.

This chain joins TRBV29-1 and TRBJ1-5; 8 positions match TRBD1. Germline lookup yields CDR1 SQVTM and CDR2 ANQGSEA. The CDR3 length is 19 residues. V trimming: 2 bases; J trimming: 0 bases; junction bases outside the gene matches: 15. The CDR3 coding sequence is TGCAGCGTTGAACAGGGCCAGGGGGCGAGAAAGTATAGCAATCAGCCCCAGCATTTT. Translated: CSVEQGQGARKYSNQPQHF.

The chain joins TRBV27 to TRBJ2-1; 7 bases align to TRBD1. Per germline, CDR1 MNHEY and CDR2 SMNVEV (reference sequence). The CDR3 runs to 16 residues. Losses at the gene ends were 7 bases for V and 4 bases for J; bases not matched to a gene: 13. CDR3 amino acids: CASTFGAGTEYNEQFF. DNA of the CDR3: TGTGCCAGCACCTTTGGTGCCGGGACAGAGTACAATGAGCAGTTCTTC.

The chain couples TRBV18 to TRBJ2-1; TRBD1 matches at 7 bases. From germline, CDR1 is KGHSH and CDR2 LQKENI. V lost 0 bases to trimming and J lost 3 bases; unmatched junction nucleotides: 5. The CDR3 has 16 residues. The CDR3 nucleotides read TGTGCCAGCTCACCACCAAACAGGGGAGACTACAATGAGCAGTTCTTC. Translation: CASSPPNRGDYNEQFF.